This T cell receptor beta chain was captured in a study of identical twins. Study-level points and caveats: With beta out-of-frame sequences, excess sharing by twins was weaker. Abundant beta clonotypes from cord blood bore fewer insertions; memory repertoires lacked this pattern.

MiXCR, applied by TCRdb to the 5' RACE reads, yields one record per CDR3 protein. The sample has 1,800,000 or so distinct CDR3 sequences, around a third seen once. Worth noting for this clonotype: Its matching antigen is unknown.

V lost 1 base to trimming and J lost 8 bases; unmatched junction nucleotides: 7. The CDR3 covers 14 residues. Germline values: CDR1 DFQATT, CDR2 SNEGSKA (reference sequence). The rearrangement joins TRBV20-1 to TRBJ1-1; 10 bases agree with TRBD1. The sequenced sample consisted of cord blood. This sequence originates from a newborn girl in good health. CDR3 in amino acids: CSARGRRTGGEAFF. Written as DNA, the CDR3 is TGCAGTGCTAGAGGCCGCAGGACAGGGGGGGAAGCTTTCTTT.